One TCR beta chain is described in this entry. The data originate from a study of blood T cell repertoires in COVID-19. For the study at large: The study drew acute and convalescent COVID-19 samples from the United States, Italy and Spain. The cDNA or gDNA used as material had been derived from T cells, B-cell-depleted T cells, or PBMCs.

In the original analysis: Quantification of nucleated cells was approximated via reference gene primer amplification. Produced via immunoSEQ multiplex PCR; TCRdb's table is partial and in-frame only. The V and J calls and the clone size are those of that table, but D and trimming were determined from the DNA. The sample includes 83,000 or so clones, about 76% seen only once; the top ten take about 10%. This CDR3 is built from 13 residues. Trimming stripped 4 bases from V and 4 bases from J, with 10 bases between. Germline CDR1 reads MNHEY; CDR2 reads SVGAGI. V is TRBV6-5 and J is TRBJ1-2; D possibly corresponds to TRBD1 (5 bases). Sequencing was performed on peripheral blood. The receptor's source is a woman of 80 years or more with acute or convalescent COVID-19. The DNA of the CDR3 is TGTGCCAGCAGTTCTAGGGGTGGCTATGGCTACACCTTC. The encoded protein is CASSSRGGYGYTF.